These T cell receptor beta chains were read from a single sample in a study of Ad26.COV2.S vaccination and SARS-CoV-2 variants. Measured with immunoSEQ multiplex PCR; TCRdb has only the in-frame clones, and not every one. The profile shows around 320,000 clones, around four fifths of them singletons. Sequencing used peripheral blood, obtained in a trial of Ad26.COV2.S vaccine versus placebo. The receptors come from a person aged 18-60 years who received the Ad26.COV2.S COVID-19 vaccine or a placebo. Both conserved end residues are part of each CDR3. Each record gives: V gene, J gene, D gene, CDR3 protein. A D gene is named only where the DNA matches it firmly.

V gene: TRBV30; J gene: TRBJ2-5; D gene: -; CDR3 protein: CAWSLGGETQYF
V gene: TRBV28; J gene: TRBJ2-1; D gene: -; CDR3 protein: CASSPGTYNEQFF
V gene: TRBV28; J gene: TRBJ2-5; D gene: -; CDR3 protein: CASTQGNQETQYF
V gene: TRBV9; J gene: TRBJ1-5; D gene: -; CDR3 protein: CASSVGWGDQPQHF
V gene: TRBV3-1/TRBV3-2; J gene: TRBJ1-1; D gene: -; CDR3 protein: CASSRGQNTEAFF
V gene: TRBV5-5; J gene: TRBJ2-6; D gene: -; CDR3 protein: CASSLATDSGANVLTF
V gene: TRBV9; J gene: TRBJ1-2; D gene: -; CDR3 protein: CASSVVAGEGYTF
V gene: TRBV5-1; J gene: TRBJ2-2; D gene: -; CDR3 protein: CASSYLSNTGELFF
V gene: TRBV5-4; J gene: TRBJ2-1; D gene: TRBD2; CDR3 protein: CASSSEREVSYNEQFF
V gene: TRBV10-3; J gene: TRBJ1-2; D gene: -; CDR3 protein: CAIAEGGEDGYTF
V gene: TRBV19; J gene: TRBJ2-3; D gene: -; CDR3 protein: CASSIGGATTDTQYF
V gene: TRBV28; J gene: TRBJ1-1; D gene: -; CDR3 protein: CASSPHETGNTEAFF
V gene: TRBV28; J gene: TRBJ2-7; D gene: TRBD1; CDR3 protein: CASSARDREQVEYF
V gene: TRBV3-1/TRBV3-2; J gene: TRBJ2-7; D gene: -; CDR3 protein: CASSPTSHPTHEQYF
V gene: TRBV18; J gene: TRBJ1-4; D gene: -; CDR3 protein: CASSRAATNEKLFF
V gene: TRBV2; J gene: TRBJ2-7; D gene: TRBD1; CDR3 protein: CASSVDRGSEQYF
V gene: TRBV7-3; J gene: TRBJ2-2; D gene: TRBD2; CDR3 protein: CASSLPGGPNTGELFF
V gene: TRBV5-1; J gene: TRBJ2-1; D gene: -; CDR3 protein: CASSLTEKSTYNEQFF
V gene: TRBV30; J gene: TRBJ2-3; D gene: -; CDR3 protein: CAWGKTGFSTDTQYF
V gene: TRBV12-3/TRBV12-4; J gene: TRBJ1-2; D gene: TRBD1; CDR3 protein: CASSLGPGGGYTF
V gene: TRBV24-1; J gene: TRBJ2-5; D gene: -; CDR3 protein: CATLPSEETQYF
V gene: TRBV24-1; J gene: TRBJ1-1; D gene: -; CDR3 protein: CATSAQSYTEAFF
V gene: TRBV6-5; J gene: TRBJ2-1; D gene: -; CDR3 protein: CASTHNNEQFF
V gene: TRBV11-2; J gene: TRBJ2-3; D gene: TRBD2; CDR3 protein: CASSDPAGGDTQYF
V gene: TRBV10-1; J gene: TRBJ2-2; D gene: TRBD2; CDR3 protein: CASSRTSGVSGELFF
V gene: TRBV7-9; J gene: TRBJ2-7; D gene: -; CDR3 protein: CASSLVEQYF
V gene: TRBV10-3; J gene: TRBJ2-5; D gene: -; CDR3 protein: CAISESIAVRETQYF
V gene: TRBV7-8; J gene: TRBJ1-6; D gene: -; CDR3 protein: CASSLRARDNYNSPLHF
V gene: TRBV3-1/TRBV3-2; J gene: TRBJ2-1; D gene: -; CDR3 protein: CASSHPDPSSYNEQFF
V gene: TRBV9; J gene: TRBJ2-1; D gene: TRBD2; CDR3 protein: CASSYSGTSGVEQFF
V gene: TRBV9; J gene: TRBJ1-2; D gene: -; CDR3 protein: CASSQGLGYGYTF
V gene: TRBV5-1; J gene: TRBJ2-7; D gene: TRBD2; CDR3 protein: CASGLSGGTYEQYF
V gene: TRBV20-1; J gene: TRBJ2-3; D gene: -; CDR3 protein: CSAPLSDTQYF
V gene: TRBV6-2/TRBV6-3; J gene: TRBJ2-2; D gene: -; CDR3 protein: CASSYHISNTGELFF
V gene: TRBV7-2; J gene: TRBJ1-6; D gene: TRBD1; CDR3 protein: CASSSVRDRGFNSPLHF
V gene: TRBV19; J gene: TRBJ1-5; D gene: -; CDR3 protein: CASSMKGYQPQHF
V gene: TRBV7-9; J gene: TRBJ2-4; D gene: -; CDR3 protein: CASSLNGPGVDF
V gene: TRBV6-6; J gene: TRBJ1-6; D gene: -; CDR3 protein: CASSYGQDNSPLHF
V gene: TRBV6-5; J gene: TRBJ2-7; D gene: -; CDR3 protein: CASSYSPTAYEQYF
V gene: TRBV27; J gene: TRBJ1-1; D gene: TRBD1; CDR3 protein: CASSARDRVSEAFF
V gene: TRBV11-3; J gene: TRBJ2-7; D gene: -; CDR3 protein: CASSPAIPKDEQYF
V gene: TRBV4-2; J gene: TRBJ2-1; D gene: TRBD2; CDR3 protein: CASSPYDGGVYNEQFF
V gene: TRBV7-9; J gene: TRBJ1-2; D gene: -; CDR3 protein: CASSLDGVGGYTF
V gene: TRBV2; J gene: TRBJ2-5; D gene: TRBD1; CDR3 protein: CASTRDRGVLETQYF
V gene: TRBV2; J gene: TRBJ1-2; D gene: TRBD1; CDR3 protein: CASSRAGGSYGYTF
V gene: TRBV9; J gene: TRBJ2-7; D gene: TRBD2; CDR3 protein: CASSETSGAYEQYF
V gene: TRBV29-1; J gene: TRBJ2-7; D gene: -; CDR3 protein: CSVEGSTYEQYF
V gene: TRBV7-2; J gene: TRBJ1-3; D gene: -; CDR3 protein: CASSLVQGPSSGNTIYF
V gene: TRBV5-4; J gene: TRBJ1-6; D gene: -; CDR3 protein: CASSVIGRDSPLHF
V gene: TRBV6-5; J gene: TRBJ1-2; D gene: TRBD1; CDR3 protein: CASTQGADYGYTF
V gene: TRBV6-5; J gene: TRBJ1-3; D gene: -; CDR3 protein: CASSDRRNGNTIYF
V gene: TRBV4-1; J gene: TRBJ2-5; D gene: TRBD1; CDR3 protein: CASSQGDRTQETQYF
V gene: TRBV19; J gene: TRBJ2-7; D gene: -; CDR3 protein: CASSTTPQGLQQYF
V gene: TRBV6-6; J gene: TRBJ2-3; D gene: -; CDR3 protein: CASSYDLVNTDTQYF
V gene: TRBV2; J gene: TRBJ1-4; D gene: -; CDR3 protein: CASSERGGVNEKLFF
V gene: TRBV29-1; J gene: TRBJ1-2; D gene: -; CDR3 protein: CSVDGFNYGYTF
V gene: TRBV5-1; J gene: TRBJ1-5; D gene: TRBD1; CDR3 protein: CASSLGLGQGNQPQHF
V gene: TRBV4-1; J gene: TRBJ1-2; D gene: -; CDR3 protein: CASSQQWPSSGTPYGYTF
V gene: TRBV19; J gene: TRBJ1-2; D gene: TRBD1; CDR3 protein: CASSTIPGQGSNYGYTF